The clone carrying this TCR beta chain was recorded a few times. The V and J ends lost 5 bases and 7 bases, in that order; junction bases with no gene match: 11. Per the germline V gene, CDR1 is SGHVS and CDR2 is FQNEAQ. The CDR3 sequence is 15 residues long. The data derive from a study of shared clonotypes between healthy human individuals. The protocol was immunoSEQ multiplex PCR, while the TCRdb copy is restricted to in-frame clones and leaves out a portion. The sample has roughly 450,000 clones; 75% to 85% are singletons. The chain links TRBV7-8 to TRBJ2-1; 7 bases fit TRBD2. The specimen was PBMCs. The clonotype originates from a woman between 35 and 50 years old in good health. Some clones in this sample may be carry-over from other donors' samples. The CDR3 DNA sequence: TGTGCCAGCAGCCCTCCCGGGGGGACGGGGAATGAGCAGTTCTTC. It codes for CASSPPGGTGNEQFF. Complete variable domain (other parts from reference TRBV7-8 and TRBJ2-1): GAGVSQSPRYKVAKRGQDVALRCDPISGHVSLFWYQQALGQGPEFLTYFQNEAQLDKSGLPSDRFFAERPEGSVSTLKIQRTQQEDSAVYLCASSPPGGTGNEQFFGPGTRLTVL.